These T cell receptor beta chains were read from a single sample in a study of PD-L1 blockade in urothelial cancer. The table came from immunoSEQ multiplex PCR; TCRdb's copy has only in-frame clones and leaves some out. The sample consists of roughly 76,000 clones, under 95% of them appearing once. The sample consisted of PBMCs, taken around atezolizumab (anti-PD-L1) treatment. These receptors came from a woman at least 80 years old with urothelial cancer. CDR3s include the opening cysteine and the closing phenylalanine or tryptophan. The D gene is left open where the match is weak. For some rows the clone size is stated as once, few or many, or as a class when expanded; others skip it.

D | size | J | V | DNA | CDR3
TRBD1 | - | TRBJ1-5 | TRBV6-1 | TGTGCCAGCAGAACCAGACAGGGGCTAAATCAGCCCCAGCATTTT | CASRTRQGLNQPQHF
TRBD1 | once | TRBJ1-2 | TRBV5-1 | TGCGCCAGCAGCCACGCCGGGACAGGGATTAACTATGGCTACACCTTC | CASSHAGTGINYGYTF
- | - | TRBJ2-7 | TRBV7-9 | TGTGCCAGCAGCTTCAGTTTAGAGCAGTACTTC | CASSFSLEQYF
- | - | TRBJ2-7 | TRBV5-4 | TGTGCCAGCAGCTTGGACAGGGACGAGCAGTACTTC | CASSLDRDEQYF
TRBD1 | - | TRBJ2-3 | TRBV11-2 | TGTGCCAGCAGCGCATTACCGCGGGACAGGGGATCCCCAGATACGCAGTATTTT | CASSALPRDRGSPDTQYF
- | - | TRBJ2-1 | TRBV19 | TGTGCCAGTAGTATAGGGGGAGGCTACAATGAGCAGTTCTTC | CASSIGGGYNEQFF
TRBD1 | - | TRBJ1-2 | TRBV30 | TGTGCCTGGGTGACCGGGACAGGTGTTTATGGCTACACCTTC | CAWVTGTGVYGYTF
TRBD2 | - | TRBJ2-2 | TRBV19 | TGTGCCAGTAGGGTGGGAGGGCCGTGGACCGGGGAGCTGTTTTTT | CASRVGGPWTGELFF
TRBD1 | - | TRBJ1-1 | TRBV5-1 | TGCGCCAGCAGCATTAACGTGGGGACAGGGTCGGGGACTGAAGCTTTCTTT | CASSINVGTGSGTEAFF
- | - | TRBJ2-7 | TRBV6-1 | TGTGCCAGCAATTTGGACACGAGCTCCTACGAGCAGTACTTC | CASNLDTSSYEQYF
TRBD1 | - | TRBJ2-2 | TRBV11-2 | TGTGCCAGCAGCCGCCGAGGGGGCAGGAACACCGGGGAGCTGTTTTTT | CASSRRGGRNTGELFF
- | - | TRBJ2-3 | TRBV5-1 | TGCGCCAGCAGCTTGGCCGGGGGCACAGATACGCAGTATTTT | CASSLAGGTDTQYF
TRBD1 | - | TRBJ2-3 | TRBV7-3 | TGTGCCAGCAGCTTCGACAGGGTTACGCAGTATTTT | CASSFDRVTQYF
TRBD1 | once | TRBJ2-7 | TRBV5-1 | TGCGCCAGCAGCTCGGGACAGGGCTACGAGCAGTACTTC | CASSSGQGYEQYF
TRBD2 | - | TRBJ2-1 | TRBV7-9 | TGTGCCAGCAACACCGGGACTAGCGGGGGAAAGTTCTTC | CASNTGTSGGKFF
TRBD1 | - | TRBJ2-5 | TRBV9 | TGTGCCAGCAGCTTTGGACAGGGACAGACCCAGTACTTC | CASSFGQGQTQYF
- | - | TRBJ2-1 | TRBV28 | TGTGCCAGCAGTTTATTAGCCAGCGAGCAGTTCTTC | CASSLLASEQFF
TRBD1 | - | TRBJ1-5 | TRBV19 | TGTGCCAGTAGCGAGACAGGGGGCAATCAGCCCCAGCATTTT | CASSETGGNQPQHF
TRBD1 | - | TRBJ2-1 | TRBV18 | TGTGCCAGCTCACCCGGGACAGGGTTTGGCAATGAGCAGTTCTTC | CASSPGTGFGNEQFF
TRBD1 | - | TRBJ2-4 | TRBV6-1 | TGTGCCAGCGGGAGGACAGGGTTCGGCATTCAGTACTTC | CASGRTGFGIQYF
TRBD1 | - | TRBJ1-2 | TRBV5-4 | TGTGCCAGCAGCAGGACAGGGGTAGGCTACACCTTC | CASSRTGVGYTF
- | - | TRBJ1-1 | TRBV2 | TGTGCCAGCAGTGAATACGGCAGATCGGGCACTGAAGCTTTCTTT | CASSEYGRSGTEAFF
- | - | TRBJ1-1 | TRBV2 | TGTGCCAGCAGTGTAAAGACAGGAGCCCGGAACACTGAAGCTTTCTTT | CASSVKTGARNTEAFF
- | - | TRBJ2-5 | TRBV5-4 | TGTGCCAGCAGCTCCCGTCAGACCCAGTACTTC | CASSSRQTQYF
TRBD1 | - | TRBJ2-1 | TRBV2 | TGTGCCAGCAGTAGGGACAGCTACAATGAGCAGTTCTTC | CASSRDSYNEQFF
TRBD1 | - | TRBJ1-1 | TRBV5-1 | TGCGCCAGCAGCTTGGGACAGGGGGCCATAAAGAACACTGAAGCTTTCTTT | CASSLGQGAIKNTEAFF
TRBD2 | - | TRBJ2-1 | TRBV18 | TGTGCCAGCTCACGGACTAGCGGACCCTACAATGAGCAGTTCTTC | CASSRTSGPYNEQFF
- | - | TRBJ2-1 | TRBV27 | TGTGCCAGCAGTTTATCGGCTAGGACCTACAATGAGCAGTTCTTC | CASSLSARTYNEQFF
- | - | TRBJ1-3 | TRBV5-1 | TGCGCCAGCAGCTTGGGACCCCCGGAGCAGCTCTCTGGAAACACCATATATTTT | CASSLGPPEQLSGNTIYF
- | once | TRBJ2-2 | TRBV5-1 | TGCGCCAGCAGCTTGGCCCAGCGTACCGGGGAGCTGTTTTTT | CASSLAQRTGELFF
TRBD1 | - | TRBJ2-2 | TRBV5-4 | TGTGCCAGCAGCTTGGGGGGACAGGGGGCTGTCGGGGAGCTGTTTTTT | CASSLGGQGAVGELFF
- | - | TRBJ1-1 | TRBV7-9 | TGTGCCAGCAGCTTAGTTACAGGCCGGAACACTGAAGCTTTCTTT | CASSLVTGRNTEAFF
TRBD1 | - | TRBJ1-2 | TRBV6-1 | TGTGCCAGCGCCGCTGGACAGGGGGCGTGGGGCTACACCTTC | CASAAGQGAWGYTF
TRBD2 | - | TRBJ2-3 | TRBV5-1 | TGCGCCAGCAGCGTAGGTAGCGGGATCAGCACAGATACGCAGTATTTT | CASSVGSGISTDTQYF
- | - | TRBJ1-1 | TRBV19 | TGTGCCAGCAAGGACAGAATAAACACTGAAGCTTTCTTT | CASKDRINTEAFF
- | few | TRBJ2-4 | TRBV7-2 | TGTGCCAGCAGCTCCCTCTTAAACATTCAGTACTTC | CASSSLLNIQYF
TRBD2 | - | TRBJ2-7 | TRBV7-9 | TGTGCCAGCAGAAAGTCTAGCGGCAGCTCCTACGAGCAGTACTTC | CASRKSSGSSYEQYF
- | few | TRBJ1-5 | TRBV23-1 | TGCGCCAGCAGTCAACATCCAGGGGAGTGGCGCAATCAGCCCCAGCATTTT | CASSQHPGEWRNQPQHF
- | - | TRBJ2-7 | TRBV5-1 | TGCGCCAGCAGCTTGGAGGAGGGGATGTACGAGCAGTACTTC | CASSLEEGMYEQYF
TRBD2 | - | TRBJ2-3 | TRBV4-1 | TGCGCCAGCAGCCCCGTAGCGGGTAGTCCTACAGATACGCAGTATTTT | CASSPVAGSPTDTQYF
- | - | TRBJ2-3 | TRBV5-1 | TGCGCCAGCAGCCTCGGAGGGGCTAGCACAGATACGCAGTATTTT | CASSLGGASTDTQYF
- | - | TRBJ2-7 | TRBV18 | TGTGCCAGCTCCCAGGGTGGGGGCCCCTACGAGCAGTACTTC | CASSQGGGPYEQYF